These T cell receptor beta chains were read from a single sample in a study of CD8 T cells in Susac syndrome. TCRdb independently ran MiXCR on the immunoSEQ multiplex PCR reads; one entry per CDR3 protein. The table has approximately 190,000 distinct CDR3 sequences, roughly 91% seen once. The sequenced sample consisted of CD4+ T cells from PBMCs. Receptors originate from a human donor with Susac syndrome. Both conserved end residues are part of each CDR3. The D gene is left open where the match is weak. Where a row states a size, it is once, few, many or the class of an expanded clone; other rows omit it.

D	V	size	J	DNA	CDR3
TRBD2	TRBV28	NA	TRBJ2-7	TGTGCCACCACAAGCCCCGGGACTAGCGGGAACGAGCAGTACTTC	CATTSPGTSGNEQYF
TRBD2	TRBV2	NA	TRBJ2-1	TGTGCCAGCAGTGAACGGCGGGGGGGGGATGAGCAGTTCTTC	CASSERRGGDEQFF
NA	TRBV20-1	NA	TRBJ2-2	TGCAGTGCTAGACGATCAGACACCGGGGAGCTGTTTTTT	CSARRSDTGELFF
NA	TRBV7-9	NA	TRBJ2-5	TGTGCCAGCAGCTTAGTTCCCACACGGGGTCTAAGGGAGACCCAGTACTTC	CASSLVPTRGLRETQYF
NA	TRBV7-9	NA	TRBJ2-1	TGTGCCAGCAGCGGAGGGTCCGGCAATGAGCAGTTCTTC	CASSGGSGNEQFF
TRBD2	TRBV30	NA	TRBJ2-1	TGTGCCTGGGGGGAGGGATACTCCTACAATGAGCAGTTCTTC	CAWGEGYSYNEQFF
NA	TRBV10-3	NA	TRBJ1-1	TGTGCCATCAGTGAGAGGGGGGATAACACTGAAGCTTTCTTT	CAISERGDNTEAFF
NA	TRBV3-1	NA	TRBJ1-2	TGTGCCAGCAGCCCCCATGCGGGTCACTATGGCTACACCTTC	CASSPHAGHYGYTF
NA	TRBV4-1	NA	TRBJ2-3	TGCGCCAGCAGCCCCTTTCCTACCCCAGATACGCAGTATTTT	CASSPFPTPDTQYF
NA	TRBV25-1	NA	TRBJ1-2	TGTGCCAGCAGTGTTTCCGGGTTGCACGCACAGCACCTCTATGGCTACACCTTC	CASSVSGLHAQHLYGYTF
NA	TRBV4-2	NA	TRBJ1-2	TGTGCCAGCAGCCAAGACGGGGGCTACACCTTC	CASSQDGGYTF
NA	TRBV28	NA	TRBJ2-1	TGTGCCAGCCTTGCCGAGCGGAGGCGGTACAATGAGCAGTTCTTC	CASLAERRRYNEQFF
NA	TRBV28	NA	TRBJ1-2	TGTGCCAGCACTCAGCTCGGCTACACCTTC	CASTQLGYTF
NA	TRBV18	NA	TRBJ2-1	TGTGCCAGCTCACCAATCAGGGGTCAAAATGAGCAGTTCTTC	CASSPIRGQNEQFF
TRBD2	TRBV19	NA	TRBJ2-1	TGTGCCAGTAGTATGACTAGCGGCGCTCCGGGGGAGCAGTTCTTC	CASSMTSGAPGEQFF
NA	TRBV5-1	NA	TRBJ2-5	TGCGCCAGCAGCTTGGAGTCCTCGCGGGAGACCCAGTACTTC	CASSLESSRETQYF
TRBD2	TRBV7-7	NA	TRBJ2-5	TGTGCTAGCAGCCGGGGGGATAGTCAAGAGACCCAGTACTTC	CASSRGDSQETQYF
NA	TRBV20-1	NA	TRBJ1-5	TGCAGTGCTAGAGATGGGGGTGGGAGGGTTGGTGGGAATCAGCCCCAGCATTTT	CSARDGGGRVGGNQPQHF
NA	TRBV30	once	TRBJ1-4	TGTGCCTGGATTAGTAAACAGGGCGGTGAAAAACTGTTTTTT	CAWISKQGGEKLFF
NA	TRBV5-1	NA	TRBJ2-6	TGCGCCAGCAGCTTTTCTCTCCTCGGGGCCAACGTCCTGACTTTC	CASSFSLLGANVLTF
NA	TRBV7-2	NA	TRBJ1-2	TGTGCCAGCAGCTCGCAAGCCGGGGTGTTCTATGGCTACACCTTC	CASSSQAGVFYGYTF
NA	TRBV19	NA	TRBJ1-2	TGTGCCAGTAGTCGGCCAGGATATTATGGCTACACCTTC	CASSRPGYYGYTF
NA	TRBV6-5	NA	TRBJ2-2	TGTGCCAGCAGACAGTTCGACTTATTCACCGGGGAGCTGTTTTTT	CASRQFDLFTGELFF
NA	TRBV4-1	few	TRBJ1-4	TGCGCCAGCAGCCAAGATTTAACAGGCGGCTGGGAAAAACTGTTTTTT	CASSQDLTGGWEKLFF
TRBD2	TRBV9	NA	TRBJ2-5	TGTGCCAGCAGCGGTACTAGCGGGAGTGAGACCCAGTACTTC	CASSGTSGSETQYF
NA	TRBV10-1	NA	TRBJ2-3	TGCGCCAGCAGTGAGTCCGGGGCAGATACGCAGTATTTT	CASSESGADTQYF
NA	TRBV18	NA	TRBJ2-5	TGTGCCAGCTCGTCCCAAGAGGCGTACCAAGAGACCCAGTACTTC	CASSSQEAYQETQYF
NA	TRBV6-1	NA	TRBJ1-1	TGTGCCAGCAGTGACTTGTCGGTAAGGAGGGTTGAAGCTTTCTTT	CASSDLSVRRVEAFF
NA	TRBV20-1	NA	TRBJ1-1	TGCAGTGCTAGTAAGGGGAACACTGAAGCTTTCTTT	CSASKGNTEAFF
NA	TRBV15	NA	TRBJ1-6	TGTGCCACCAGCAGAGATCACCTAGGGGCAGGCAATTCACCCCTCCACTTT	CATSRDHLGAGNSPLHF
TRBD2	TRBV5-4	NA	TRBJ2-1	TGTGCCAGCAGCTTTCGGGGGGGCCATTACAATGAGCAGTTCTTC	CASSFRGGHYNEQFF
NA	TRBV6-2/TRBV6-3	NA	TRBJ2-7	TGTGCCAGCAGTTACTCGTACGGGAGTATCGACGAGCAGTACTTC	CASSYSYGSIDEQYF
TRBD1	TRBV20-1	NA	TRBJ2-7	TGCAGTGCTAGAGTAGGCCAGGGGGTCTCCTACGAGCAGTACTTC	CSARVGQGVSYEQYF
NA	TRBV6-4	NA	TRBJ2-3	TGTGCCCCACCAGACAAAACAGATACGCAGTATTTT	CAPPDKTDTQYF
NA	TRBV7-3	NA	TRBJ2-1	TGTGCCAGCAGCTTAGTTCCCGGACTGGGAGGTGGTGAGCAGTTCTTC	CASSLVPGLGGGEQFF
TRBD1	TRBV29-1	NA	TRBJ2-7	TGCAGCGTTGAACAGGGGGCTGGGGAGCAGTACTTC	CSVEQGAGEQYF
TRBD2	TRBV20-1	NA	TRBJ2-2	TGCAGTGCTAGAGTTAGCGGGAGAGGTTTCACCGGGGAGCTGTTTTTT	CSARVSGRGFTGELFF
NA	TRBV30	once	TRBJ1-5	TGTGCCTGGAGTTGGGAAGGTGGTCAGCCCCAGCATTTT	CAWSWEGGQPQHF
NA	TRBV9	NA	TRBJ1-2	TGTGCCAGCAGCGTTCAGGGAGATTATGGCTACACCTTC	CASSVQGDYGYTF
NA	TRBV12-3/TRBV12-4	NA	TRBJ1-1	TGTGCCAGCACCATAGATAGACTGAACACTGAAGCTTTCTTT	CASTIDRLNTEAFF
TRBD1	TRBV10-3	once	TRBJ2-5	TGTGCCATCAGTGAAGGGACAGTCCAAGAGACCCAGTACTTC	CAISEGTVQETQYF
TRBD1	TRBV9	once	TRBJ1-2	TGTGCCAGCAGCGTCCTTACCACTGACAGGGGAGACGGCTACACCTTC	CASSVLTTDRGDGYTF
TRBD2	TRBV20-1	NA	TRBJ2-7	TGCAGGATCCCACGTAAGCCGAGCGGGGGGAACGAGCAGTACTTC	CRIPRKPSGGNEQYF
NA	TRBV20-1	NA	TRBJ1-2	TGCAGTGCTAGAAAAGGGAACTATGGCTACACCTTC	CSARKGNYGYTF
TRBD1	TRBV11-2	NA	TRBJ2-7	TGTGCCAGCAGCTTAGTTGTGGGGGACAGGAGCTCCTACGAGCAGTACTTC	CASSLVVGDRSSYEQYF
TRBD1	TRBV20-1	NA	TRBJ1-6	TGCAGTGCTAGTCCCGACAGGGAGAAATCACCCCTCCACTTT	CSASPDREKSPLHF
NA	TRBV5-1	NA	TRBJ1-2	TGCGCCAGCAGCAATAAGACAGGCTATGGCTACACCTTC	CASSNKTGYGYTF
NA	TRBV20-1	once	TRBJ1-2	TGCAGTGCTAAAAGGGAGTTTAACTATGGCTACACCTTC	CSAKREFNYGYTF
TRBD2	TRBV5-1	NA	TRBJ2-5	TGCGCCAGCAGCATACCTAGCGGACAAGAGACCCAGTACTTC	CASSIPSGQETQYF
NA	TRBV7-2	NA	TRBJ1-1	TGTGCCAGCAGCTTAGCCGATAGGATCCCAGTGAACACTGAAGCTTTCTTT	CASSLADRIPVNTEAFF
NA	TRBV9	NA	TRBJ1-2	TGTGCCAGCAGCACACAGGGAAGCTCGAACTATGGCTACACCTTC	CASSTQGSSNYGYTF
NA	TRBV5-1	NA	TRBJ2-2	TGCGCCAGCAGCCTACTTCCACGAACGAACACCGGGGAGCTGTTTTTT	CASSLLPRTNTGELFF
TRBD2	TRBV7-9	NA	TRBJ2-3	TGTGCCAGCAGCCCCCTTCGACTAGCGGGGGTTCCGACAGATACGCAGTATTTT	CASSPLRLAGVPTDTQYF
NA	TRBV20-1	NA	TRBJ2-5	TGCAGTGCTAGTCCCGAAAGTTACCAAGAGACCCAGTACTTC	CSASPESYQETQYF
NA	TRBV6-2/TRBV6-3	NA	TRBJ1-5	TGTGCCAGCAGTTACTCCGACAGACCCAATCAGCCCCAGCATTTT	CASSYSDRPNQPQHF
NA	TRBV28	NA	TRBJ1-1	TGTGCCAGCAGTCCAGGACACAACACTGAAGCTTTCTTT	CASSPGHNTEAFF